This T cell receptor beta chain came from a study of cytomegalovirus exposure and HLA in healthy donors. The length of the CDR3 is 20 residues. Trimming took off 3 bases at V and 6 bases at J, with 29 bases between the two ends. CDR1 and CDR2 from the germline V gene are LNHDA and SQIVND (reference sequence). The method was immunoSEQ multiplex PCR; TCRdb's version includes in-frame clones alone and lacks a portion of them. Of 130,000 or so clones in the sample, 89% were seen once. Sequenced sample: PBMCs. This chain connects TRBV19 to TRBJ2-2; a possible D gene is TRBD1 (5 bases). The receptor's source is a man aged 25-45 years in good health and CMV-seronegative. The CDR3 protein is CASSIALFRAGLELAGELFF. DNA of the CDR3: TGTGCCAGTAGTATTGCGTTATTCAGGGCAGGCCTTGAATTGGCCGGGGAGCTGTTTTTT.